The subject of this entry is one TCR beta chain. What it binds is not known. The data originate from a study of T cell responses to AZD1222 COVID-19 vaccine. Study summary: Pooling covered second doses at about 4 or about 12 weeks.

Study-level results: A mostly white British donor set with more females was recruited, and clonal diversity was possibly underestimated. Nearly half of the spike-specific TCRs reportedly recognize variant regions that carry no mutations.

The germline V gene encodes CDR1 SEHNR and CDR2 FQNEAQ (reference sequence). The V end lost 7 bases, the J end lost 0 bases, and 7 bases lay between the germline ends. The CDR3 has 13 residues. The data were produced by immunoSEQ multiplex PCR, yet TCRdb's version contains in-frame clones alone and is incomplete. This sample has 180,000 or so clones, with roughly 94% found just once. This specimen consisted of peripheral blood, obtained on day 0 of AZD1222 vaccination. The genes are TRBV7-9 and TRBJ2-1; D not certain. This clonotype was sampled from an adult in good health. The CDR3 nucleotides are TGTGCCAGCACCCATTCCTCCTACAATGAGCAGTTCTTC. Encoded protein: CASTHSSYNEQFF. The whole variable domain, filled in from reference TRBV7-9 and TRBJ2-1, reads DTGVSQNPRHKITKRGQNVTFRCDPISEHNRLYWYRQTLGQGPEFLTYFQNEAQLEKSRLLSDRFSAERPKGSFSTLEIQRTEQGDSAMYLCASTHSSYNEQFFGPGTRLTVL.